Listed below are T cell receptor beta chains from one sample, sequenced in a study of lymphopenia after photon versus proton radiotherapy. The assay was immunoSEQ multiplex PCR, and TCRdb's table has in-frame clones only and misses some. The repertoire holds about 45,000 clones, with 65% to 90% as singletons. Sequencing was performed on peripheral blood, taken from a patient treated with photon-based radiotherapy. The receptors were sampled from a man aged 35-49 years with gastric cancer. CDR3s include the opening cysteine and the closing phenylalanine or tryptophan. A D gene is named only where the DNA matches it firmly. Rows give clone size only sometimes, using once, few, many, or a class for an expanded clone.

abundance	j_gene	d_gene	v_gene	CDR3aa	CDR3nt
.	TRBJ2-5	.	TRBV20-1	CSADQVETQYF	TGCAGTGCTGACCAGGTAGAGACCCAGTACTTC
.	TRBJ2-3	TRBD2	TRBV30	CAWSWTSGGADTQYF	TGTGCCTGGAGTTGGACTAGCGGGGGGGCAGATACGCAGTATTTT
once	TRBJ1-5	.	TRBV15	CATSRDRGARQPQHF	TGTGCCACCAGCAGAGATCGAGGGGCACGTCAGCCCCAGCATTTT
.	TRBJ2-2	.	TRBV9	CASSVVQGHSTGELFF	TGTGCCAGCAGCGTAGTCCAGGGCCATTCCACCGGGGAGCTGTTTTTT
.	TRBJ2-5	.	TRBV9	CASSVDVIQETQYF	TGTGCCAGCAGCGTAGATGTAATTCAAGAGACCCAGTACTTC
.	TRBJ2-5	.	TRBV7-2	CASSRLQETQYF	TGTGCCAGCAGCCGGTTACAAGAGACCCAGTACTTC
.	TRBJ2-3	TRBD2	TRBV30	CATRLAGGQGTQYF	TGTGCTACCCGTCTAGCGGGGGGGCAAGGTACGCAGTATTTT
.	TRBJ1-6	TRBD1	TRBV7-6	CASSLQAGGNSPLHF	TGTGCCAGCAGCTTACAGGCAGGGGGGAATTCACCCCTCCACTTT
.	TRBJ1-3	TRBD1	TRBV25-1	CASSPRTGSWNTIYF	TGTGCCAGCAGCCCCCGGACAGGGTCCTGGAACACCATATATTTT
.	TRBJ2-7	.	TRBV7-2	CASSFPGSYEQYF	TGTGCCAGCAGCTTCCCCGGATCCTACGAGCAGTACTTC
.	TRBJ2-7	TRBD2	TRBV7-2	CASSLGSGGEYEQYF	TGTGCCAGCAGCTTAGGTAGCGGGGGAGAGTACGAGCAGTACTTC
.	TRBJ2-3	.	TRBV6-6	CASSRGSDTQYF	TGTGCCAGCAGCAGGGGTTCAGATACGCAGTATTTT
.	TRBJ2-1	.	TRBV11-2	CASSRAGNSNEQFF	TGTGCCAGCTCCAGGGCAGGCAATTCCAATGAGCAGTTCTTC
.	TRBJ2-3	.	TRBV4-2	CASSQGGDRLVSSTDTQYF	TGTGCCAGCAGCCAAGGCGGGGATCGACTAGTATCCAGCACAGATACGCAGTATTTT
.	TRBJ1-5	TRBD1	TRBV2	CASSPRTGNAPQHF	TGTGCCAGCAGCCCTCGGACAGGGAATGCGCCCCAGCATTTT
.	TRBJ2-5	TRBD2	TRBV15	CATSRGAGGQETQYF	TGTGCCACCAGCAGGGGGGCGGGGGGCCAAGAGACCCAGTACTTC
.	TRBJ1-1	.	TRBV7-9	CASSLGRKAFF	TGTGCCAGCAGCTTGGGCAGAAAAGCTTTCTTT
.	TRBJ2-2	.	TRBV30	CAWSIAGELFF	TGTGCCTGGAGTATCGCCGGGGAGCTGTTTTTT
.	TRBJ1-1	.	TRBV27	CASSLSAGSITEAFF	TGTGCCAGCAGTTTATCCGCAGGGTCTATAACTGAAGCTTTCTTT
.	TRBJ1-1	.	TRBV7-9	CASSLGGNRDTEAFF	TGTGCCAGCAGCTTAGGGGGAAACAGGGACACTGAAGCTTTCTTT
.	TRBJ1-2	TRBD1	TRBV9	CASSVGNGQGGYGYTF	TGTGCCAGCAGCGTAGGAAACGGACAGGGAGGGTATGGCTACACCTTC
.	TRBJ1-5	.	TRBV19	CASSISVQPQHF	TGTGCCAGTAGTATTTCGGTACAGCCCCAGCATTTT
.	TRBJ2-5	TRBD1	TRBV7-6	CASSSTGGQETQYF	TGTGCCAGCAGCTCGACAGGGGGCCAAGAGACCCAGTACTTC
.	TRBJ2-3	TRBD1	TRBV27	CASSLRDRPTDTQYF	TGTGCCAGCAGTCTAAGGGACAGACCCACAGATACGCAGTATTTT
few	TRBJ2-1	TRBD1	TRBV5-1	CASSLVWTGGMNEQFF	TGCGCCAGCAGCTTGGTTTGGACAGGGGGCATGAATGAGCAGTTCTTC
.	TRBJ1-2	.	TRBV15	CATSRGVSGYTF	TGTGCCACCAGCCGCGGAGTATCTGGCTACACCTTC
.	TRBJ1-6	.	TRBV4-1	CASSGIQGKSPLHF	TGCGCCAGCAGCGGGATACAGGGAAAATCACCCCTCCACTTT
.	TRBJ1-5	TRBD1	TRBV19	CASSIARDREANQPQHF	TGTGCCAGTAGTATAGCCCGGGACAGGGAGGCCAATCAGCCCCAGCATTTT
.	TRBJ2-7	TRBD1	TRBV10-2	CASSERQGRYEQYF	TGCGCCAGCAGTGAGAGACAGGGGAGGTACGAGCAGTACTTC
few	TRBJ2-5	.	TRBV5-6	CASSLGLKTETQYF	TGTGCCAGCAGCTTGGGGCTGAAAACAGAGACCCAGTACTTC
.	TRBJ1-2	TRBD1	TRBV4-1	CASSQRFPGGYGYTF	TGCGCCAGCAGCCAAAGATTCCCAGGGGGATATGGCTACACCTTC
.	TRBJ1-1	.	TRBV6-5	CASSYEANTEAFF	TGTGCCAGCAGTTACGAAGCGAACACTGAAGCTTTCTTT
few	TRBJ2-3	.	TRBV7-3	CASSGGTSTDTQYF	TGTGCCAGCAGCGGGGGGACCAGCACAGATACGCAGTATTTT
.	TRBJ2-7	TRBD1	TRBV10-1	CASRADREFPYEQYF	TGCGCCAGCAGGGCGGACAGGGAATTCCCCTACGAGCAGTACTTC
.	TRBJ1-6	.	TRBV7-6	CASSPVEQRGGYNSPLHF	TGTGCCAGCAGCCCGGTGGAGCAGAGGGGTGGCTATAATTCACCCCTCCACTTT
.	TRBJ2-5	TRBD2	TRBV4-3	CASSPKRGGQETQYF	TGCGCCAGCAGCCCGAAGCGGGGGGGCCAAGAGACCCAGTACTTC
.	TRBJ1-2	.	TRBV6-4	CASSEGVGGYTF	TGTGCCAGCAGTGAGGGAGTAGGGGGCTACACCTTC
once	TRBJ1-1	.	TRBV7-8	CASSSLGGNTEAFF	TGTGCCAGCAGCTCTCTGGGGGGGAACACTGAAGCTTTCTTT
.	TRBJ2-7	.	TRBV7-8	CASAGFTYEQYF	TGTGCCAGCGCGGGGTTTACCTACGAGCAGTACTTC
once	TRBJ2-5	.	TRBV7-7	CASSSTENQETQYF	TGTGCTAGCAGCTCGACAGAAAACCAAGAGACCCAGTACTTC
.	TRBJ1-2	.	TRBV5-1	CASTSDSSNRKGYTF	TGCGCCAGCACAAGTGACAGCTCGAATCGGAAGGGCTACACCTTC
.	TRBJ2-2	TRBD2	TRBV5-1	CASSQGTTNTGELFF	TGCGCCAGCAGCCAAGGGACTACGAACACCGGGGAGCTGTTTTTT
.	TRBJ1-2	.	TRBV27	CASSLSMGSGAYGYTF	TGTGCCAGCAGTTTATCGATGGGATCAGGGGCCTATGGCTACACCTTC
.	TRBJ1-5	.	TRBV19	CASSISRARGSNQPQHF	TGTGCCAGTAGTATTTCAAGGGCAAGGGGGAGCAATCAGCCCCAGCATTTT
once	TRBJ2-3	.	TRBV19	CASSHTSGLGTDTQYF	TGTGCCAGTAGTCACACCTCGGGACTGGGCACAGATACGCAGTATTTT
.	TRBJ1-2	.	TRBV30	CAWRKRGAAYGYTF	TGTGCCTGGAGGAAAAGAGGGGCGGCCTATGGCTACACCTTC
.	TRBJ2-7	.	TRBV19	CASSRNRDGEPKF	TGTGCCAGTAGTCGCAACCGGGACGGAGAACCTAAATTC
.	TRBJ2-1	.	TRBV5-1	CASSLVRGTYNEQFF	TGCGCCAGCAGCTTGGTCAGGGGTACGTACAATGAGCAGTTCTTC
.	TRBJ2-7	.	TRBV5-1	CASSLAQANNEQYF	TGCGCCAGCAGCTTGGCACAGGCTAACAACGAGCAGTACTTC
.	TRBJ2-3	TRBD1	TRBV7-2	CASSSTGGNTQYF	TGTGCCAGCAGCTCCACAGGGGGTAATACGCAGTATTTT
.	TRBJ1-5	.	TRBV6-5	CASSYRYNQPQHF	TGTGCCAGCAGTTACAGGTACAATCAGCCCCAGCATTTT
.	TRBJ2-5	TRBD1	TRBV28	CASSSQGAVETQYF	TGTGCCAGCAGTTCCCAGGGGGCGGTGGAGACCCAGTACTTC
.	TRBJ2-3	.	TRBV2	CASSEGGLSDTQYF	TGTGCCAGCAGTGAAGGGGGCCTCTCAGATACGCAGTATTTT
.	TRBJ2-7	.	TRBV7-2	CASSRWTASSYEQYF	TGTGCCAGCAGCCGGTGGACGGCCAGCTCCTACGAGCAGTACTTC